One sample yielded the 7 T cell receptor beta chains listed below, sequenced in a study of CD8+ T cells in alopecia areata. Sequencing used cDNA as its template, made by extracting RNA and reverse transcribing it. The method was immunoSEQ multiplex PCR; TCRdb's version includes in-frame clones alone and lacks a portion of them. The sample comprises almost 250,000 clones, around 67% of which are singletons, and around 1.2% rests with the top ten. Sequencing was performed on CD4+ T cells sorted from blood, taken at week 0. These receptors were collected from a human donor with alopecia areata.

The rearrangement links TRBV27 to TRBJ2-2; 9 bases align to TRBD1. The germline V gene has CDR1 MNHEY and CDR2 SMNVEV (reference sequence). J gave up 5 bases and V 6 bases, and 7 bases lay outside the gene matches. The CDR3 consists of 15 residues. This CDR3 is CASRPGTGMTGELFF. CDR3 coding DNA: TGTGCCAGCAGGCCCGGGACAGGGATGACCGGGGAGCTGTTTTTT.

The genes are TRBV7-2 and TRBJ2-1; a weak D match, TRBD1 (5 bases). The CDR3 is made up of 13 amino acids. The germline V and J ends were trimmed by 1 base and 12 bases, with 13 bases remaining between them. The germline V gene encodes CDR1 SGHTA and CDR2 FQGNSA. The CDR3 loop reads CASSLEQARGQFF. CDR3 DNA: TGTGCCAGCAGCTTAGAACAGGCAAGAGGGCAGTTCTTC. Filled out from reference TRBV7-2 and TRBJ2-1, the complete variable domain reads GAGVSQSPSNKVTEKGKDVELRCDPISGHTALYWYRQSLGQGLEFLIYFQGNSAPDKSGLPSDRFSAERTGGSVSTLTIQRTQQEDSAVYLCASSLEQARGQFFGPGTRLTVL.

The V and J genes are TRBV29-1 and TRBJ1-2, with D unclear. Germline V lookup: CDR1 SQVTM, CDR2 ANQGSEA. CDR3 length equals 11 residues. V was shortened by 4 bases and J by 8 bases, with 11 bases between the two germline ends. CDR3 sequence (DNA): TGCAGCGTTGTTTGGGGAGAGGGCTACACCTTC. As protein: CSVVWGEGYTF.

This clone was found a few times. The J gene is TRBJ1-6, the V gene TRBV5-1, with D tentatively TRBD1 (6 bases). V was trimmed by 0 bases and J by 11 bases, leaving 15 bases between them. This CDR3 has 15 amino acids. CDR1 is SGHRS and CDR2 is YFSETQ in the germline V gene. The CDR3 DNA reads TGCGCCAGCAGCTTGGGGAAAACAGGGACGACACCCCTCCACTTT. It is translated as CASSLGKTGTTPLHF. Full variable domain (remainder filled in from reference TRBV5-1 and TRBJ1-6): KAGVTQTPRYLIKTRGQQVTLSCSPISGHRSVSWYQQTPGQGLQFLFEYFSETQRNKGNFPGRFSGRQFSNSRSEMNVSTLELGDSALYLCASSLGKTGTTPLHFGNGTRLTVT.

This clone was seen a single time. The chain joins TRBV7-2 to TRBJ2-3, with 7 bases fitting TRBD1. The germline V gene has CDR1 SGHTA and CDR2 FQGNSA. The V gene end was trimmed by 5 bases and the J gene end by 0 bases; junction bases not matched to a gene: 2. This CDR3 has 14 amino acids. The CDR3 sequence: CASSTGQSTDTQYF. As DNA, the CDR3 is TGTGCCAGCAGCACGGGACAGAGCACAGATACGCAGTATTTT. The entire variable domain, with the rest obtained from reference TRBV7-2 and TRBJ2-3, is as follows: GAGVSQSPSNKVTEKGKDVELRCDPISGHTALYWYRQSLGQGLEFLIYFQGNSAPDKSGLPSDRFSAERTGGSVSTLTIQRTQQEDSAVYLCASSTGQSTDTQYFGPGTRLTVL.

This clone was seen a single time. The V and J genes are TRBV5-1 and TRBJ1-2; 8 nucleotides line up with TRBD1. The CDR3 loop spans 14 amino acids. In germline, CDR1 is SGHRS, CDR2 YFSETQ. Losses at the gene ends were 4 bases for V and 1 base for J; bases not matched to a gene: 3. CDR3 protein: CASSQGQDNYGYTF. The CDR3 DNA reads TGCGCCAGCAGCCAGGGACAGGATAACTATGGCTACACCTTC. Together with reference TRBV5-1 and TRBJ1-2, the CDR3 gives the full variable domain: KAGVTQTPRYLIKTRGQQVTLSCSPISGHRSVSWYQQTPGQGLQFLFEYFSETQRNKGNFPGRFSGRQFSNSRSEMNVSTLELGDSALYLCASSQGQDNYGYTFGSGTRLTVV.

The V call is TRBV7-9, the J call TRBJ1-1; 7 nucleotides line up with TRBD1. Looked up from germline, CDR1 is SEHNR and CDR2 is FQNEAQ (reference sequence). V gave up 4 bases and J gave up 2 bases; unmatched junction bases: 13. CDR3 length equals 17 residues. The CDR3 here is CASSSLTGQKINTEAFF. The CDR3 DNA follows: TGTGCCAGCAGCTCGCTAACGGGACAGAAGATTAACACTGAAGCTTTCTTT.